Reported below is one T cell receptor beta chain. In the study's own analysis: Estimated nucleated cell counts came from reference gene primer amplification. Profiling relied on immunoSEQ multiplex PCR, and the TCRdb table lists in-frame clones only, not all of them. V and J calls and clone size follow that table, whereas D and trimming were derived from the DNA. The sample consists of some 96,000 clones, around four fifths of them appearing once. This CDR3 region has 19 residues. Germline CDR1 and CDR2: SGHRS and YFSETQ. V shed 3 bases and J 2 bases; nucleotides not matched to a gene: 8. This specimen comes from a study of blood T cell repertoires in COVID-19. In the study overall: Samples representing acute and convalescent COVID-19 were sourced from the United States, Italy and Spain. PBMCs, B-cell-depleted T cells, or T cells were the source of the cDNA or gDNA that made up the material.

The TCR comes from a man aged 50-59 years with active or convalescent COVID-19. This chain uses TRBV5-1 with TRBJ2-1; 16 nucleotides match TRBD2. Specimen: peripheral blood. The CDR3: CASSSAKGTSGRAYNEQFF. CDR3 DNA sequence: TGCGCCAGCAGCTCTGCGAAAGGGACTAGCGGGAGGGCCTACAATGAGCAGTTCTTC.